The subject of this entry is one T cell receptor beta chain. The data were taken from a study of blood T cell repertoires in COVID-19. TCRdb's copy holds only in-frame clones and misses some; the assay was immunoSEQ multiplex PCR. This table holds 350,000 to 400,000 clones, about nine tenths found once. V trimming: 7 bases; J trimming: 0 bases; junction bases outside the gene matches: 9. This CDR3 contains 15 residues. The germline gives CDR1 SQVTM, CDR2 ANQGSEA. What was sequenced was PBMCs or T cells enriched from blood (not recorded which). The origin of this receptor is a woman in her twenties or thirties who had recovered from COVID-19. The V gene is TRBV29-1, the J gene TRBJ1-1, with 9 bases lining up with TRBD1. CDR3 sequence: CSAGTGRWVNTEAFF. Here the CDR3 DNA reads TGCAGCGCTGGGACAGGGCGCTGGGTGAACACTGAAGCTTTCTTT.